This TCR beta chain was profiled in a study of blood T cell repertoires in COVID-19. The method was immunoSEQ multiplex PCR; TCRdb's version includes in-frame clones alone and lacks a portion of them. The sample lists 400,000 to 450,000 clones; 75% to 90% were seen once. The study counted Cohort 3 donors as recovered given two negative PCRs, clearance, or symptom resolution. Germline lookup yields CDR1 LGHDT and CDR2 YNNKEL (reference sequence). Deletions cut 4 bases from V and 3 bases from J, with 15 bases between. The CDR3 is 15 amino acids. This sequence was found in a man aged 25-45 years who had recovered from COVID-19. The sample taken for sequencing was PBMCs or T cells enriched from blood (not recorded which). J is TRBJ2-5 and V is TRBV3-1 (or the pseudogene TRBV3-2), with D possibly matching TRBD1 (5 bases). CDR3 residues: CASSPRWGREETQYF. In nucleotides, the CDR3 is TGTGCCAGCAGCCCCCGGTGGGGCCGGGAAGAGACCCAGTACTTC.